This TCR beta chain was documented in a study of immune cell composition in non-small cell lung cancer. Study overall: Lung adenocarcinoma or squamous carcinoma made up most tumours.

Germline V CDR1 and CDR2: GTSNPN, SVGIG (reference sequence). CDR3 length equals 14 residues. Trimming at V came to 5 bases and at J to 7 bases, leaving 11 bases not matched to a gene. The protocol was immunoSEQ multiplex PCR, while the TCRdb copy is restricted to in-frame clones and leaves out a portion. This sample has 1,500 to 2,000 clones, with around three quarters found just once. The normal lung sample lay at least 3 cm, and maximally far, from the tumour. Genomic DNA came from frozen unsorted single-cell suspensions. Sequenced: non-adjacent lung tissue. The V gene is TRBV30, the J gene TRBJ2-7; TRBD1 aligns across 10 bases. The sequence was collected from a human donor with non-small cell lung cancer. CDR3 coding DNA: TGTGCCTGGGGGAGAGGGACAGGGGCTTCGGAGCAGTACTTC. It is translated as CAWGRGTGASEQYF.